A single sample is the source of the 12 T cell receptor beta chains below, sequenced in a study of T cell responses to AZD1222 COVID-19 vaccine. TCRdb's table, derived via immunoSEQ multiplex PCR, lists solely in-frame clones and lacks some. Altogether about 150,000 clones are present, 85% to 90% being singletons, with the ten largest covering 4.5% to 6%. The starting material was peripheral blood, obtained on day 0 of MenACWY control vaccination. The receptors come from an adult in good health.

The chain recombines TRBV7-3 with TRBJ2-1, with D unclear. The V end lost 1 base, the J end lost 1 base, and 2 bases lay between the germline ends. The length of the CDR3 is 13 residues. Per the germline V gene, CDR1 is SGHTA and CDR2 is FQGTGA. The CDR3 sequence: CASSLMSYNEQFF. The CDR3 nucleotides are TGTGCCAGCAGCTTAATGTCCTACAATGAGCAGTTCTTC. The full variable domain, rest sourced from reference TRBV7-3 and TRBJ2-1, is GAGVSQTPSNKVTEKGKYVELRCDPISGHTALYWYRQSLGQGPEFLIYFQGTGAADDSGLPNDRFFAVRPEGSVSTLKIQRTERGDSAVYLCASSLMSYNEQFFGPGTRLTVL.

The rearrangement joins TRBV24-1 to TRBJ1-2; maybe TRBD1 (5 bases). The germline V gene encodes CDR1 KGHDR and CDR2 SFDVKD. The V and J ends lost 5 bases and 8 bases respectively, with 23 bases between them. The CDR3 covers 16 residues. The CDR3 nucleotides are TGTGCCACCAGTGGCGCTCGAGGGACGGCGCATGGGGGCTACACCTTC. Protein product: CATSGARGTAHGGYTF.

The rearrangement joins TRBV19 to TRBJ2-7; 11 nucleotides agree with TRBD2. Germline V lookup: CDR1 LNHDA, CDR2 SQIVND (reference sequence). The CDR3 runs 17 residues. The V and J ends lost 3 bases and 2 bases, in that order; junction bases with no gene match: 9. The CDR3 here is CASSIDSSGRPTYEQYF. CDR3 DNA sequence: TGTGCCAGTAGTATCGATTCTAGCGGGAGGCCCACCTACGAGCAGTACTTC. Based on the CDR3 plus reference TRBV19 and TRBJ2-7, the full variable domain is DGGITQSPKYLFRKEGQNVTLSCEQNLNHDAMYWYRQDPGQGLRLIYYSQIVNDFQKGDIAEGYSVSREKKESFPLTVTSAQKNPTAFYLCASSIDSSGRPTYEQYFGPGTRLTVT.

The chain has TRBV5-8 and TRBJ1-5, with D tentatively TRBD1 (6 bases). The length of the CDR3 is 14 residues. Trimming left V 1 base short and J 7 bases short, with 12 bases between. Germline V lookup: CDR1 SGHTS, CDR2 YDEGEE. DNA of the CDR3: TGTGCCAGCAGCTTGAGGGGGGTCGTCCAGCCCCAGCATTTT. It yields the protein CASSLRGVVQPQHF. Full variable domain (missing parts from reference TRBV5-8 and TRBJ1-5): EAGVTQSPTHLIKTRGQQATLRCSPISGHTSVYWYQQALGLGLQFLLWYDEGEERNRGNFPPRFSGRQFPNYSSELNVNALELEDSALYLCASSLRGVVQPQHFGDGTRLSIL.

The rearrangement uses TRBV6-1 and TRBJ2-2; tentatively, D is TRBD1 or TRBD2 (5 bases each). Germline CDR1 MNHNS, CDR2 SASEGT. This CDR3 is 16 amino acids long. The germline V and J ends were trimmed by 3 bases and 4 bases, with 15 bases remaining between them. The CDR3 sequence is CASSDVPGRSTGELFF. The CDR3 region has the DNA TGTGCCAGCAGTGATGTACCGGGACGGAGCACCGGGGAGCTGTTTTTT.

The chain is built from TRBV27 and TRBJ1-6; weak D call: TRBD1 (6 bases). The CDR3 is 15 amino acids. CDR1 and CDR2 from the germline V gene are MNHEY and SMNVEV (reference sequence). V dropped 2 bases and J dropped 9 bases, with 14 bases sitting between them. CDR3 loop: CASSLRAGVGSPLHF. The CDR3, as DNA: TGTGCCAGCAGTTTACGCGCAGGGGTGGGTTCACCCCTCCACTTT.

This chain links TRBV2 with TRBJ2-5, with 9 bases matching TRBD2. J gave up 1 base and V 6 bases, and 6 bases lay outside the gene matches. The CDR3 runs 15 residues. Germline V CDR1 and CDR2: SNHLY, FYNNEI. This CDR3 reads CASRQAGGGQETQYF. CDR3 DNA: TGTGCCAGCAGACAAGCGGGAGGAGGCCAAGAGACCCAGTACTTC.

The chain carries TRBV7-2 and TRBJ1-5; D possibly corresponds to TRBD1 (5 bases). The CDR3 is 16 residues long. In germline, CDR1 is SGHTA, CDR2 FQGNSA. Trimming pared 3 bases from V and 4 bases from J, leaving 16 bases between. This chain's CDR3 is CASSLILGTSNQPQHF. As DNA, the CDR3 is TGTGCCAGCAGCTTGATCCTCGGGACCTCTAATCAGCCCCAGCATTTT.

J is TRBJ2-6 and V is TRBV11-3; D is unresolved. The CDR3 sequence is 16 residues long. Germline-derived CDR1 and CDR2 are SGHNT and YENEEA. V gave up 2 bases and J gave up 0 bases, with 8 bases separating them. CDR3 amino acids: CASSLRRRSGANVLTF. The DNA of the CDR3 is TGTGCCAGCAGCTTACGCCGTCGCTCTGGGGCCAACGTCCTGACTTTC.

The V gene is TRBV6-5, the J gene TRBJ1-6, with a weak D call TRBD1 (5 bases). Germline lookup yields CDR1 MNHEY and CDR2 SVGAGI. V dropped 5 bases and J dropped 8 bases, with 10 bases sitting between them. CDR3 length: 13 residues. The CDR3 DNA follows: TGTGCCAGCAGTCAGTTGGGGGATTCACCCCTCCACTTT. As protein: CASSQLGDSPLHF.

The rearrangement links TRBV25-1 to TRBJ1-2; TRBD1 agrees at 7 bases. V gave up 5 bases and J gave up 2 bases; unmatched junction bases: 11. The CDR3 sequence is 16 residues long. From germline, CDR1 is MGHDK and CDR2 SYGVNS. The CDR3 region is CASSKTTGTWNYGYTF. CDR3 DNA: TGTGCCAGCAGTAAAACGACAGGGACCTGGAACTATGGCTACACCTTC.

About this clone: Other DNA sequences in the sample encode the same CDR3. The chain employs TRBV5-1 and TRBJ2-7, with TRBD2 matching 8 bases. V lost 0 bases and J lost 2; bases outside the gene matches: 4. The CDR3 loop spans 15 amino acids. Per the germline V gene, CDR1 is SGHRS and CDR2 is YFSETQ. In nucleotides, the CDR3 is TGCGCCAGCAGCTTGGGGCCGGGGGGGACCTACGAGCAGTACTTC. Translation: CASSLGPGGTYEQYF. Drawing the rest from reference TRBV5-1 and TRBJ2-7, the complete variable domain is KAGVTQTPRYLIKTRGQQVTLSCSPISGHRSVSWYQQTPGQGLQFLFEYFSETQRNKGNFPGRFSGRQFSNSRSEMNVSTLELGDSALYLCASSLGPGGTYEQYFGPGTRLTVT.